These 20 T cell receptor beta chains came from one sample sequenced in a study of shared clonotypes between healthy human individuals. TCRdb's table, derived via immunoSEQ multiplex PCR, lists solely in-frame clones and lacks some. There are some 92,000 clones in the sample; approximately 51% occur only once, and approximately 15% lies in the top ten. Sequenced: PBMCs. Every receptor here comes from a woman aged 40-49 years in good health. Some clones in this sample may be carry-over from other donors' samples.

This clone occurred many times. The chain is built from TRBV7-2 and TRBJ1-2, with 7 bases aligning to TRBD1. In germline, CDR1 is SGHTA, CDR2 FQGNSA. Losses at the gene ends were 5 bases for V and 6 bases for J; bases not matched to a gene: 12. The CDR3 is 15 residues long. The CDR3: CASSQERQGWDGYTF. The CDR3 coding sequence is TGTGCCAGCAGCCAAGAAAGACAGGGCTGGGATGGCTACACCTTC.

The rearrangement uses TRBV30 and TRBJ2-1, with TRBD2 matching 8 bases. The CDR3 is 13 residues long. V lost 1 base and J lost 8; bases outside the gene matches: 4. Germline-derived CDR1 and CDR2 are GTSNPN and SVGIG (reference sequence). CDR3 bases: TGTGCCTGGAGTGCAGCGGGAGAGTATGAGCAGTTCTTC. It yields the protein CAWSAAGEYEQFF.

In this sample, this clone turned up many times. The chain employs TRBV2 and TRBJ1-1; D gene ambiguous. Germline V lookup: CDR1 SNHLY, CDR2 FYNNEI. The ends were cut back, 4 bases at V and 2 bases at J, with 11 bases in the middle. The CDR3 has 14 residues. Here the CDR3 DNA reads TGTGCCAGCAGTGTGGACCGCGTCAACACTGAAGCTTTCTTT. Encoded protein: CASSVDRVNTEAFF.

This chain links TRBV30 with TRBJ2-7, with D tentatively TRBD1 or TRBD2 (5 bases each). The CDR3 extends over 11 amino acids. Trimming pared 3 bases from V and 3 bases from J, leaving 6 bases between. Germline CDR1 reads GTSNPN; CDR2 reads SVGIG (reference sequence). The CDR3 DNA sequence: TGTGCCTGGAGGGGGGTCTACGAGCAGTACTTC. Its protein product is CAWRGVYEQYF.

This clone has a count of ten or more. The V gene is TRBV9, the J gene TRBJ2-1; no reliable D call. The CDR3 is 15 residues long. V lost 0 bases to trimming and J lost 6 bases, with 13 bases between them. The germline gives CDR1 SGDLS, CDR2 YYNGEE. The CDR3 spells CASSVGGSWGNEQFF. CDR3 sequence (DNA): TGTGCCAGCAGCGTAGGCGGCAGTTGGGGCAATGAGCAGTTCTTC.

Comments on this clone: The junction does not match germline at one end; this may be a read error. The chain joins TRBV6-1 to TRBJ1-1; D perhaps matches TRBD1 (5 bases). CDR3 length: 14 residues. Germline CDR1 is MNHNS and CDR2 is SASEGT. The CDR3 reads CASSGVTGVAEAIF. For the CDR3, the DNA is TGTGCCAGCAGTGGAGTGACGGGGGTAGCTGAAGCTATCTTT.

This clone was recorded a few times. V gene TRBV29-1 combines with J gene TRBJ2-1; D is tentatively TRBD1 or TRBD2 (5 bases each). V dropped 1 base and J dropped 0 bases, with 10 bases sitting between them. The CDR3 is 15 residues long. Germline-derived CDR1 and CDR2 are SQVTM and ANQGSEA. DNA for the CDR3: TGCAGCGTTGAAGGGGGGAAGAACTCCTACAATGAGCAGTTCTTC. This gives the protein CSVEGGKNSYNEQFF.

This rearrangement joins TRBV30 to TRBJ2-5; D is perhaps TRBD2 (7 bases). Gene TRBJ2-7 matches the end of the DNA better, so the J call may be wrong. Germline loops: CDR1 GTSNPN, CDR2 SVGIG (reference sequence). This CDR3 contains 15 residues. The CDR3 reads CAWVPKGGESHEQYF. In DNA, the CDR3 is TGTGCCTGGGTCCCCAAGGGGGGGGAGTCCCACGAGCAGTACTTC.

The CDR3 sequence: CASSSSFGEQFF. CDR3 nucleotide sequence: TGTGCCAGCAGCTCGTCGTTTGGGGAGCAGTTCTTC. The chain uses TRBV7-9 and TRBJ2-1; D is unresolved. The CDR3 extends over 12 amino acids. CDR1 SEHNR and CDR2 FQNEAQ come from the germline V gene (reference sequence). V lost 4 bases and J 10 bases, leaving 11 bases between the germline ends.

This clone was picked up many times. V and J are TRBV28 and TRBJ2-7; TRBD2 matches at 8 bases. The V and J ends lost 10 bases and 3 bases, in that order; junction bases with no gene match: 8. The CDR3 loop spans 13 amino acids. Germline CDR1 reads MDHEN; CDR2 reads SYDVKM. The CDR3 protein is CATTGGPGYEQYF. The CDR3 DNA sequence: TGTGCCACCACGGGAGGGCCGGGCTACGAGCAGTACTTC.

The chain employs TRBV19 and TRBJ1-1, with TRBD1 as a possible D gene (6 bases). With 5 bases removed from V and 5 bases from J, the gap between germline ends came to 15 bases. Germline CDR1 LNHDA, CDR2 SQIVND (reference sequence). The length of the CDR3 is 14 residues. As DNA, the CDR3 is TGTGCCAGTAGTCTTTCCAGGGGAGGGACTGAAGCTTTCTTT. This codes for CASSLSRGGTEAFF.

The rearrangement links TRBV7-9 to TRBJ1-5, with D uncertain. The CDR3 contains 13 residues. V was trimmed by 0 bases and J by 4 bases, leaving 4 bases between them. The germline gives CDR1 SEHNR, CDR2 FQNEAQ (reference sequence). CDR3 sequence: CASSLAFNQPQHF. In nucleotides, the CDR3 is TGTGCCAGCAGCTTAGCCTTTAATCAGCCCCAGCATTTT.

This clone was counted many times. DNA of the CDR3: TGTGCCTGGACCTTGTACGGTCAGGGAAGTTCACCCCTCCACTTT. Protein sequence: CAWTLYGQGSSPLHF. The rearrangement joins TRBV30 to TRBJ1-6, with D tentatively TRBD1 (5 bases). Germline CDR1 reads GTSNPN; CDR2 reads SVGIG (reference sequence). V shed 4 bases and J shed 9 bases, with 19 bases lying between them. This CDR3 comprises 15 residues.

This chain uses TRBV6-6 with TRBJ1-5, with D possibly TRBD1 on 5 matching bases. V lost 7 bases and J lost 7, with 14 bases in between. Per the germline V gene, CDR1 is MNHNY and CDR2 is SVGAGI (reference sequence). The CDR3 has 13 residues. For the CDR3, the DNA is TGTGCCAGCAACCACGGAGGGGTCCAGCCCCAGCATTTT. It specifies CASNHGGVQPQHF.

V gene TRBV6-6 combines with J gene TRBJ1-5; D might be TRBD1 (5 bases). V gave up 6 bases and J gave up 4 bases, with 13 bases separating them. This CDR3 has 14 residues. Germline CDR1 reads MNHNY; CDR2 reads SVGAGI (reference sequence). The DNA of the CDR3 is TGTGCCAGCAGGTCAGGGACGGAGAATCAGCCCCAGCATTTT. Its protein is CASRSGTENQPQHF.

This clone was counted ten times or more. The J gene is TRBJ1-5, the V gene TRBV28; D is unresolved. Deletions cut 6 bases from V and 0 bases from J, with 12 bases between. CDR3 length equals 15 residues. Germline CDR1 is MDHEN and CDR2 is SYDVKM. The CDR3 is CASSTWADSNQPQHF. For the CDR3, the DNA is TGTGCCAGCAGCACTTGGGCAGATAGCAATCAGCCCCAGCATTTT.

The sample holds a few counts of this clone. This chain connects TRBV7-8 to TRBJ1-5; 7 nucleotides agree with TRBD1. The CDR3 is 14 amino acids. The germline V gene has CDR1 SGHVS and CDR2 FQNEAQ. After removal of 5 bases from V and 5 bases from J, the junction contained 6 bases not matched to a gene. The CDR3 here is CASSPKTGDQPQHF. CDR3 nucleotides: TGTGCCAGCAGCCCCAAAACAGGGGATCAGCCCCAGCATTTT. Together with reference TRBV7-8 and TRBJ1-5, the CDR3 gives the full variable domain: GAGVSQSPRYKVAKRGQDVALRCDPISGHVSLFWYQQALGQGPEFLTYFQNEAQLDKSGLPSDRFFAERPEGSVSTLKIQRTQQEDSAVYLCASSPKTGDQPQHFGDGTRLSIL.

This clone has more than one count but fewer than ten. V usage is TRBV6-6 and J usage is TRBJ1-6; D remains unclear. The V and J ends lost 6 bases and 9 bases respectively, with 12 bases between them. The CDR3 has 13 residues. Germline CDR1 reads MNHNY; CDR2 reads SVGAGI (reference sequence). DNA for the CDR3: TGTGCCAGCAGCCTCGGGCCCTTTTCACCCCTCCACTTT. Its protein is CASSLGPFSPLHF.

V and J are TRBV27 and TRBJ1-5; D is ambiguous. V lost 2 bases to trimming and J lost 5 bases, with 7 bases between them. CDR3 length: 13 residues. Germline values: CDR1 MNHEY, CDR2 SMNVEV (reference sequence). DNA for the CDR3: TGTGCCAGCAGTTTAGTTAGGGATCAGCCCCAGCATTTT. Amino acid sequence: CASSLVRDQPQHF.

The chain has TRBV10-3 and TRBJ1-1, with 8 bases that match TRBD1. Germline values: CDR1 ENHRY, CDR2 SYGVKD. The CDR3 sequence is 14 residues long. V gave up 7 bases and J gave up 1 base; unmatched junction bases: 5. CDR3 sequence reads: CAIKDRASNTEAFF. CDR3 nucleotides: TGTGCCATCAAGGACAGGGCTTCGAACACTGAAGCTTTCTTT.